This T cell receptor beta chain comes out of a study of CXCR3 chemokines and chemotherapy response in bladder cancer. MiXCR, run by TCRdb on the PCR reads, gives a single entry per CDR3 protein. The repertoire holds about 8,100 distinct CDR3 sequences, around 12% seen once, with roughly 15% in the top ten. V lost 8 bases and J 1 base, leaving 8 bases between the germline ends. The CDR3 is 12 residues long. CDR1 is MNHNY and CDR2 is SVGAGI in the germline V gene (reference sequence). This clonotype came up many times. This specimen was taken from a patient whose treatment included neoadjuvant chemotherapy. This sequence was found in a human donor with bladder cancer that responded to neoadjuvant chemotherapy. This sequence joins TRBV6-6 and TRBJ1-1; D gene unclear. This chain's CDR3 is CASCPGNTEAFF. CDR3 nucleotides: TGTGCCAGCTGTCCGGGGAACACTGAAGCTTTCTTT.